Following are 27 T cell receptor beta chains from one sample sequenced in a study of identical twins' blood T cells. Using its own MiXCR run on the 5' RACE reads, TCRdb lists one record per CDR3 protein. The sample has around 380,000 distinct CDR3 sequences, 25% to 35% seen once. The sequenced sample was PBMCs. The receptors were gathered from a woman aged 18 to 50 in good health.

The table lists this clonotype with a few counts. The chain is built from TRBV12-3 or TRBV12-4 and TRBJ2-3, with 10 bases identical to TRBD2. The junction had 11 bases not matched to a gene; V was cut back by 6 bases and J by 2 bases. The CDR3 totals 17 residues. CDR3 loop: CASRYRTSGLTTDTQYF. As DNA, the CDR3 is TGTGCCAGCAGGTATCGGACTAGCGGACTCACCACAGATACGCAGTATTTT.

Only a few counts were recorded for this clonotype. The chain employs TRBV4-2 and TRBJ1-2; 9 bases fit TRBD1. Germline CDR1 is LGHNA and CDR2 is YNFKEQ. Losses at the gene ends were 5 bases for V and 9 bases for J; bases not matched to a gene: 13. The CDR3 runs to 15 residues. The CDR3 DNA is TGTGCCAGCAGCTCTAGTACAGGACAGGGGAAGAGCTACACCTTC. Translation: CASSSSTGQGKSYTF.

This clonotype was picked up a small number of times. J is TRBJ2-3 and V is TRBV20-1; the match to TRBD2 covers 10 bases. The CDR3 is 13 amino acids. Germline values: CDR1 DFQATT, CDR2 SNEGSKA (reference sequence). The ends lost 7 bases at V and 7 bases at J; junction bases unmatched: 8. The chain's CDR3 is CSGEAGGQHTQYF. CDR3 in DNA: TGCAGTGGTGAAGCGGGAGGGCAACATACGCAGTATTTT.

This clonotype was seen a few times. The V and J genes are TRBV4-3 and TRBJ1-4; 7 nucleotides match TRBD1. The CDR3 loop spans 14 amino acids. The V and J ends lost 2 bases and 10 bases, in that order; junction bases with no gene match: 7. The germline V gene encodes CDR1 LGHNA and CDR2 YSLEER. The CDR3 is CASSQYRGYGKLFF. DNA for the CDR3: TGCGCCAGCAGCCAATACAGGGGCTACGGAAAACTGTTTTTT.

This clonotype was detected a few times. CDR3 sequence (DNA): TGCAGTGCTACTCCACGCATAGCGGGAAAGATCAATGAGCAGTTCTTC. Its protein is CSATPRIAGKINEQFF. This chain connects TRBV20-1 to TRBJ2-1, with 8 nucleotides matching TRBD2. Per germline, CDR1 DFQATT and CDR2 SNEGSKA (reference sequence). This CDR3 comprises 16 residues. J was trimmed by 6 bases and V by 4 bases; bases with no gene match: 14.

CDR3 in amino acids: CASSPLYRYEQYF. The CDR3 nucleotides read TGTGCCAGCAGTCCACTATACCGCTACGAGCAGTACTTC. The rearrangement links TRBV28 to TRBJ2-7; no clear D. The CDR3 runs to 13 residues. V was shortened by 5 bases and J by 3 bases, with 11 bases between the two germline ends. Germline lookup yields CDR1 MDHEN and CDR2 SYDVKM.

This chain links TRBV14 with TRBJ1-1, with D unresolved. The CDR3 loop spans 13 amino acids. The V gene lost 4 bases and the J gene lost 7 bases, with 13 bases spanning the gap. Germline lookup yields CDR1 SGHDN and CDR2 FVKESK. CDR3 residues: CASSPVTGGEAFF. In DNA form, the CDR3 reads TGTGCCAGCAGCCCCGTTACGGGAGGTGAAGCTTTCTTT.

V and J are TRBV6-5 and TRBJ1-1; 9 bases map to TRBD1. The CDR3 has 14 amino acids. Trimming removed 6 bases from V and 6 bases from J; junction bases left unmatched: 8. Germline CDR1 and CDR2: MNHEY and SVGAGI. CDR3 nucleotides: TGTGCCAGCAGACCGGGACAGGGTGGCTCTGAAGCTTTCTTT. Its protein is CASRPGQGGSEAFF.

For this clonotype: Germline and junction disagree at one end, which may indicate a read error. V usage is TRBV10-3 and J usage is TRBJ1-5, with 10 bases identical to TRBD1. Germline CDR1 ENHRY, CDR2 SYGVKD. CDR3 size: 12 residues. The CDR3 is CTIGQGEQPQHF. CDR3 DNA sequence: TGTACCATAGGACAGGGGGAACAGCCCCAGCATTTT.

The chain joins TRBV4-3 to TRBJ2-4, with D tentatively TRBD1 or TRBD2 (6 bases each). V was shortened by 1 base and J by 2 bases, with 15 bases between the two germline ends. CDR3 size: 17 residues. In germline, CDR1 is LGHNA, CDR2 YSLEER. CDR3 residues: CASSQVRQGRTKNIQYF. The CDR3 nucleotides read TGCGCCAGCAGCCAAGTGCGGCAGGGGAGGACCAAAAACATTCAGTACTTC.

This clonotype has only a few counts. The chain recombines TRBV20-1 with TRBJ1-5; D may be TRBD1 (5 bases). The CDR3 contains 14 residues. Germline lookup yields CDR1 DFQATT and CDR2 SNEGSKA (reference sequence). The V end was cut by 6 bases, the J end by 2 bases, with 14 bases between. The CDR3 region is CSARVGRGNQPQHF. As DNA, the CDR3 is TGCAGTGCCCGAGTGGGACGTGGCAATCAGCCCCAGCATTTT.

This clonotype was observed once. Compared with germline, one end of the junction differs, possibly owing to a read error. The V and J genes are TRBV15 and TRBJ1-4; D may be TRBD1 (6 bases). CDR3 length equals 16 residues. The germline V gene encodes CDR1 LNHNV and CDR2 YYDKDF (reference sequence). The CDR3 nucleotides read TGTACCACCAGCAGAGATCTCGGGCAGGGAGTGGGGGGGCAGACTTTT. This gives the protein CTTSRDLGQGVGGQTF.

The V and J genes are TRBV10-3 and TRBJ1-2; the match to TRBD1 covers 7 bases. Germline-derived CDR1 and CDR2 are ENHRY and SYGVKD. Trimming took 7 bases from V and 4 from J; bases not matched to a gene: 3. This CDR3 is 12 amino acids long. The CDR3 bases are TGTGCCATCATGGGGGACAGCTATGGCTACACCTTC. This gives the protein CAIMGDSYGYTF.

Many counts were recorded for this clonotype. V and J are TRBV11-2 and TRBJ1-1; D remains ambiguous. This CDR3 has 13 amino acids. CDR1 and CDR2 from the germline V gene are SGHAT and FQNNGV. V lost 5 bases, J lost 3 bases, and 10 bases lay in between. The CDR3 DNA sequence: TGTGCCAGCAGCCGCAGGAGAGACACTGAAGCTTTCTTT. It codes for CASSRRRDTEAFF. Complete variable domain (other parts from reference TRBV11-2 and TRBJ1-1): EAGVAQSPRYKIIEKRQSVAFWCNPISGHATLYWYQQILGQGPKLLIQFQNNGVVDDSQLPKDRFSAERLKGVDSTLKIQPAKLEDSAVYLCASSRRRDTEAFFGQGTRLTVV.

This clonotype has just one count. A read error may be the cause here, since a much bigger clone is one base away. The chain recombines TRBV2 with TRBJ1-1; no firm D call. V gave up 7 bases and J gave up 5 bases, with 8 bases separating them. Germline CDR1 SNHLY, CDR2 FYNNEI. The CDR3 runs to 11 residues. CDR3 nucleotide sequence: TGTGCCAGCATGACGAGGACTGAAGCTTTCTTT. Its translation is CASMTRTEAFF.

This chain uses TRBV25-1 with TRBJ2-2; D is ambiguous. CDR3 size: 11 residues. Per the germline V gene, CDR1 is MGHDK and CDR2 is SYGVNS. Trimming removed 8 bases at V and 6 bases at J, with 7 bases between. CDR3 residues: CASGSAGELFF. In nucleotides, the CDR3 is TGTGCCAGCGGCAGCGCCGGGGAGCTGTTTTTT. Together with reference TRBV25-1 and TRBJ2-2, the CDR3 gives the full variable domain: EADIYQTPRYLVIGTGKKITLECSQTMGHDKMYWYQQDPGMELHLIHYSYGVNSTEKGDLSSESTVSRIRTEHFPLTLESARPSHTSQYLCASGSAGELFFGEGSRLTVL.

This clonotype turned up a few times. J is TRBJ2-2 and V is TRBV12-3 or TRBV12-4, with 7 nucleotides matching TRBD2. This CDR3 spans 15 amino acids. Losses at the gene ends were 10 bases for V and 1 base for J; bases not matched to a gene: 9. The CDR3 sequence: CATSRLAGNTGELFF. The CDR3 DNA follows: TGTGCCACTTCGAGGTTAGCGGGGAACACCGGGGAGCTGTTTTTT.

The chain employs TRBV18 and TRBJ2-3, with D unresolved. Trimming pared 6 bases from V and 3 bases from J, leaving 13 bases between. The CDR3 is 14 amino acids. The germline gives CDR1 KGHSH, CDR2 LQKENI. CDR3 DNA sequence: TGTGCCAGCTCCCCCCGGACGAATACAGATACGCAGTATTTT. Protein: CASSPRTNTDTQYF.

J is TRBJ2-2 and V is TRBV6-2 or TRBV6-3; the match to TRBD2 covers 14 bases. The CDR3 consists of 20 residues. From germline, CDR1 is MNHEY and CDR2 SVGEGT. The trim removed 5 bases at V and 1 base at J, leaving 12 bases unmatched. CDR3 loop: CASSEHPGLAGVLNTGELFF. The CDR3 coding sequence is TGTGCCAGCAGTGAACACCCGGGACTAGCGGGAGTGTTGAACACCGGGGAGCTGTTTTTT.

The chain recombines TRBV6-6 with TRBJ1-5; D is ambiguous. Germline CDR1 and CDR2: MNHNY and SVGAGI (reference sequence). The CDR3 length is 13 residues. Trimming cost V 6 bases and J 3 bases, with 9 bases left between them. Here the CDR3 DNA reads TGTGCCAGCAGCCCCCGGACCAATCAGCCCCAGCATTTT. As protein: CASSPRTNQPQHF.

Remarks on this clonotype: The germline gene is not matched at one end of the junction; a read error may be the cause. This chain links TRBV3-1 with TRBJ1-1; D gene uncertain. The CDR3 runs 14 residues. CDR1 and CDR2 (germline): LGHDT, YNNKEL (reference sequence). CDR3 bases: TGTGCCAGCAGTCAAGGTATGTGGAACACTGAAGCTTTCTTT. Protein sequence: CASSQGMWNTEAFF.

With regard to this clonotype: A single base separates this from a much larger clone, so it may be a read error. The chain recombines TRBV6-2 or TRBV6-3 with TRBJ1-5; tentatively, D is TRBD1 (6 bases). The V gene lost 8 bases and the J gene lost 5 bases, with 10 bases spanning the gap. CDR1 is MNHEY and CDR2 is SVGEGT in the germline V gene. This CDR3 has 12 amino acids. The CDR3 nucleotides are TGTGCCAGCGCGACAGGCTATCAGCCCCAGCATTTT. This encodes CASATGYQPQHF.

This clonotype was recorded a few times. The chain carries TRBV12-3 or TRBV12-4 and TRBJ2-3; 11 nucleotides agree with TRBD2. V lost 5 bases to trimming and J lost 2 bases; unmatched junction nucleotides: 6. The CDR3 is 16 residues long. The CDR3 loop reads CASSPGLAADTDTQYF. DNA for the CDR3: TGTGCCAGCAGTCCGGGACTAGCGGCAGACACAGATACGCAGTATTTT.

The CDR3 is CSARGGSGLNTEAFF. DNA of the CDR3: TGCAGTGCTAGGGGGGGTTCGGGCCTGAACACTGAAGCTTTCTTT. The genes are TRBV20-1 and TRBJ1-1; perhaps TRBD1 as D (5 bases). V lost 3 bases to trimming and J lost 0 bases, with 14 bases between them. This CDR3 has 15 amino acids. Germline V gives CDR1 DFQATT, CDR2 SNEGSKA (reference sequence).

Regarding this clonotype: One end of the junction varies from germline; a read error may be responsible. This chain joins TRBV5-1 and TRBJ1-4, with 10 bases that match TRBD1. CDR3 length: 18 amino acids. Germline CDR1 and CDR2: SGHRS and YFSETQ. The CDR3 region is CASSTRDRGPSTSEKLFF. CDR3 nucleotides: TGCGCCAGCAGCACGAGGGACAGGGGACCATCAACTAGTGAAAAACTGTTTTTT.

There are a few counts of this clonotype. The rearrangement links TRBV20-1 to TRBJ2-1; D gene unclear. V dropped 8 bases and J dropped 6 bases, with 11 bases sitting between them. The CDR3 is 11 amino acids. Per germline, CDR1 DFQATT and CDR2 SNEGSKA (reference sequence). The CDR3 region is CSPRALNEQFF. The CDR3 DNA reads TGCAGTCCTCGGGCCCTCAATGAGCAGTTCTTC.

The chain couples TRBV5-1 to TRBJ2-2, with D hard to call. This CDR3 spans 15 amino acids. The V gene's germline CDR1 is SGHRS and CDR2 YFSETQ. The germline V and J ends were trimmed by 0 bases and 1 base, with 7 bases remaining between them. The CDR3: CASSLGTENTGELFF. In DNA form, the CDR3 reads TGCGCCAGCAGCTTGGGAACAGAGAACACCGGGGAGCTGTTTTTT.